This T cell receptor beta chain was profiled in a study of blood T cell repertoires in COVID-19. Study overall: COVID-19 samples collected from the United States, Italy and Spain covered acute and convalescent phases.

Participant ages covered roughly 18 to 89 years across 24 US areas. Cohort placement rested on clinical history that participants reported themselves. The CDR3 spans 13 residues. CDR1 and CDR2 from the germline V gene are SGHDT and YYEEEE. The V and J ends lost 4 bases and 7 bases respectively, with 15 bases between them. Original processing methods: Amplification with reference gene primers provided the estimates of nucleated cell counts. Repertoires were generated with immunoSEQ multiplex PCR, while TCRdb's copy carries only in-frame clones and drops some. V, J and clone size derive from that table, while D and trimming were established from the DNA sequence. Of 150,000 to 250,000 clones in the sample, 80% to 85% were seen once.

The TCR sequence derives from a middle-aged man who had recovered from COVID-19. The chain joins TRBV5-6 to TRBJ2-7; D is possibly TRBD2 (5 bases). The material sequenced was PBMCs or T cells enriched from blood (not recorded which). CDR3: CASSPGKYREQYF. The CDR3 DNA reads TGTGCCAGCAGCCCGGGGAAGTATAGAGAGCAGTACTTC. The variable domain in full, with the rest retrieved from reference TRBV5-6 and TRBJ2-7, is DAGVTQSPTHLIKTRGQQVTLRCSPKSGHDTVSWYQQALGQGPQFIFQYYEEEERQRGNFPDRFSGHQFPNYSSELNVNALLLGDSALYLCASSPGKYREQYFGPGTRLTVT.